These T cell receptor beta chains were read from a single sample in a study of cytomegalovirus exposure and HLA in healthy donors. Repertoires were generated with immunoSEQ multiplex PCR, while TCRdb's copy carries only in-frame clones and drops some. Here the sample spans approximately 90,000 clones, 60% to 80% being singletons. The sequenced material came from PBMCs. The receptors shown here come from a man aged 35-49 years in good health and CMV-seronegative. CDR3s include the opening cysteine and the closing phenylalanine or tryptophan. A D gene is named only where the DNA matches it firmly. Part of the rows lack a size; the others show once, few, many or a class for expanded clones.

v_call: TRBV5-1; clone_size: .; d_call: .; j_call: TRBJ2-1; cdr3_nt: TGCGCCAGCAGCTTGGGACAGAGGTACAATGAGCAGTTCTTC; cdr3_aa: CASSLGQRYNEQFF
v_call: TRBV10-3; clone_size: .; d_call: .; j_call: TRBJ1-5; cdr3_nt: TGTGCCATCAGTGAGTCGATATCGTTGGTGGGCCAGCCCCAGCATTTT; cdr3_aa: CAISESISLVGQPQHF
v_call: TRBV28; clone_size: .; d_call: TRBD1; j_call: TRBJ1-3; cdr3_nt: TGTGCCAGCAGTAACCGGGACAGGGCACCTGGAAACACCATATATTTT; cdr3_aa: CASSNRDRAPGNTIYF
v_call: TRBV19; clone_size: few; d_call: .; j_call: TRBJ1-5; cdr3_nt: TGTGCCAGTAGTGGAGACAGTAGCAATCAGCCCCAGCATTTT; cdr3_aa: CASSGDSSNQPQHF
v_call: TRBV7-7; clone_size: few; d_call: TRBD1; j_call: TRBJ1-1; cdr3_nt: TGTGCTAGCAGCAATCGCATAGCAGGGGGCATGAACACTGAAGCTTTCTTT; cdr3_aa: CASSNRIAGGMNTEAFF
v_call: TRBV6-1; clone_size: .; d_call: .; j_call: TRBJ1-4; cdr3_nt: TGTGCCAGCAGTGAACAGGCTAATGAAAAACTGTTTTTT; cdr3_aa: CASSEQANEKLFF
v_call: TRBV5-4; clone_size: .; d_call: .; j_call: TRBJ1-2; cdr3_nt: TGTGCCAGCAGCCTGGACAGCTATGGCTACACCTTC; cdr3_aa: CASSLDSYGYTF
v_call: TRBV7-6; clone_size: .; d_call: .; j_call: TRBJ2-3; cdr3_nt: TGTGCCAGCAGGAAGGGGTCTAGCACAGATACGCAGTATTTT; cdr3_aa: CASRKGSSTDTQYF
v_call: TRBV6-5; clone_size: .; d_call: .; j_call: TRBJ2-2; cdr3_nt: TGTGCCAGCAGTACTTATTCGGTCCTTAGCCGGGGAGCTGTTTTT; cdr3_aa: CASSTYSVLSRGAVF
v_call: TRBV30; clone_size: .; d_call: .; j_call: TRBJ2-3; cdr3_nt: TGTGCCTGGAGTGTAGTAGCCGCAGATACGCAGTATTTT; cdr3_aa: CAWSVVAADTQYF
v_call: TRBV28; clone_size: .; d_call: TRBD2; j_call: TRBJ2-7; cdr3_nt: TGTGCCAGCAGTTTAATTCTAACTAGCGGAAATTACGAGCAGTACTTC; cdr3_aa: CASSLILTSGNYEQYF
v_call: TRBV7-9; clone_size: .; d_call: .; j_call: TRBJ1-4; cdr3_nt: TGTGCCAGCAGTAACAGGGCAACTAATGAAAAACTGTTTTTT; cdr3_aa: CASSNRATNEKLFF
v_call: TRBV5-6; clone_size: .; d_call: .; j_call: TRBJ1-6; cdr3_nt: TGTGCCAGCAGCTCACCTACAGTCGGCGATTCACCCCTCCACTTT; cdr3_aa: CASSSPTVGDSPLHF
v_call: TRBV11-2; clone_size: .; d_call: .; j_call: TRBJ1-1; cdr3_nt: TGTGCCAGCAGCTTATCCGGGGGAGCCGAAGCTTTCTTT; cdr3_aa: CASSLSGGAEAFF
v_call: TRBV19; clone_size: .; d_call: TRBD1; j_call: TRBJ2-7; cdr3_nt: TGTGCCAGTAGTATCACAGGGGGCTACGAGCAGTACTTC; cdr3_aa: CASSITGGYEQYF
v_call: TRBV5-6; clone_size: .; d_call: TRBD1; j_call: TRBJ2-4; cdr3_nt: TGTGCCAGTAGACAGGGGATGAGCAACATTCAGTACTTC; cdr3_aa: CASRQGMSNIQYF
v_call: TRBV5-5; clone_size: .; d_call: .; j_call: TRBJ1-4; cdr3_nt: TGTGCCAGCAGTCGGGACTCAAATGAAAAACTGTTTTTT; cdr3_aa: CASSRDSNEKLFF
v_call: TRBV7-2; clone_size: .; d_call: .; j_call: TRBJ1-5; cdr3_nt: TGTGCCAGCAGCTTGTTAGGGGTTCAGCCCCAGCATTTT; cdr3_aa: CASSLLGVQPQHF
v_call: TRBV27; clone_size: .; d_call: TRBD1; j_call: TRBJ1-2; cdr3_nt: TGTGCCAGCAGTTTATATCCCCCCGCGACAGGGGGGAAGGGCTACACCTTC; cdr3_aa: CASSLYPPATGGKGYTF
v_call: TRBV19; clone_size: once; d_call: TRBD1; j_call: TRBJ1-1; cdr3_nt: TGTGCCAGTACCTTCTGGGACAGCACTGAAGCTTTCTTT; cdr3_aa: CASTFWDSTEAFF
v_call: TRBV6-6; clone_size: once; d_call: .; j_call: TRBJ2-7; cdr3_nt: TGTGCCAGCAGTTACCCTACAACGGGTGCCTACGAGCAGTACTTC; cdr3_aa: CASSYPTTGAYEQYF
v_call: TRBV10-3; clone_size: .; d_call: .; j_call: TRBJ2-7; cdr3_nt: TGTGCCATCAGTGACCGGGACTCCGGCTCCTACGAGCAGTACTTC; cdr3_aa: CAISDRDSGSYEQYF
v_call: TRBV5-6; clone_size: .; d_call: TRBD1; j_call: TRBJ1-1; cdr3_nt: TGTGCCAGCAGCTTGGGAGGGGGCCTGGGTTTAGCTTTCTTT; cdr3_aa: CASSLGGGLGLAFF
v_call: TRBV19; clone_size: .; d_call: TRBD1; j_call: TRBJ1-5; cdr3_nt: TGTGCAGGCGGTACAGGGGGCGCGCAGCCCCAGCATTTT; cdr3_aa: CAGGTGGAQPQHF
v_call: TRBV5-6; clone_size: .; d_call: .; j_call: TRBJ2-1; cdr3_nt: TGTGCCAGCAGCTTGTACTACAATGAGCAGTTCTTC; cdr3_aa: CASSLYYNEQFF
v_call: TRBV29-1; clone_size: .; d_call: .; j_call: TRBJ1-5; cdr3_nt: TGCAGCGTTGTAACCGGGACTAATAATCAGCCCCAGCATTTT; cdr3_aa: CSVVTGTNNQPQHF
v_call: TRBV30; clone_size: .; d_call: TRBD2; j_call: TRBJ2-7; cdr3_nt: TGTGCCTGGAGTTGGCGCGGGAGGAAGGAGTACGAGCAGTACTTC; cdr3_aa: CAWSWRGRKEYEQYF
v_call: TRBV9; clone_size: .; d_call: TRBD2; j_call: TRBJ2-1; cdr3_nt: TGTGCCAGCAGCCCCCATAAAGGCGCGGGGGACAATGAGCAGTTCTTC; cdr3_aa: CASSPHKGAGDNEQFF
v_call: TRBV5-1; clone_size: few; d_call: .; j_call: TRBJ1-3; cdr3_nt: TGCGCCAGCAGCTTGGAAGACGGGGGGCACACCATATATTTT; cdr3_aa: CASSLEDGGHTIYF
v_call: TRBV27; clone_size: .; d_call: .; j_call: TRBJ1-5; cdr3_nt: TGTGCCAGCAGTTTGTTCTATAGCAATCAGCCCCAGCATTTT; cdr3_aa: CASSLFYSNQPQHF
v_call: TRBV5-1; clone_size: .; d_call: .; j_call: TRBJ1-1; cdr3_nt: TGCGCCAGCAGCTGGGGTGGAGGAGACACTGAAGCTTTCTTT; cdr3_aa: CASSWGGGDTEAFF
v_call: TRBV7-9; clone_size: .; d_call: .; j_call: TRBJ2-7; cdr3_nt: TGTGCCAGCAGCCCCGAGACAGACTACGAGCAGTACTTC; cdr3_aa: CASSPETDYEQYF
v_call: TRBV29-1; clone_size: once; d_call: TRBD1; j_call: TRBJ2-7; cdr3_nt: TGCAGCGTTGAAGATCCGGCAGGGGGTTCCTACGAGCAGTACTTC; cdr3_aa: CSVEDPAGGSYEQYF
v_call: TRBV6-5; clone_size: .; d_call: TRBD2; j_call: TRBJ2-7; cdr3_nt: TGTGCCAGCAGTTACTCGGACCGGGGGGGCTACGAGCAGTACTTC; cdr3_aa: CASSYSDRGGYEQYF
v_call: TRBV6-5; clone_size: .; d_call: .; j_call: TRBJ1-2; cdr3_nt: TGTGCCAGCAGTTTACGGACAATCGGCAACTATGGCTACACCTTC; cdr3_aa: CASSLRTIGNYGYTF
v_call: TRBV5-6; clone_size: .; d_call: TRBD2; j_call: TRBJ2-3; cdr3_nt: TGTGCCAGCAGCTCGGGACTAGCGGGAGGCGACACAGATACGCAGTATTTT; cdr3_aa: CASSSGLAGGDTDTQYF
v_call: TRBV25-1; clone_size: .; d_call: .; j_call: TRBJ2-3; cdr3_nt: TGTGCCAGCAGTAGCTCGCGAGGGAACCCCACAGATACGCAGTATTTT; cdr3_aa: CASSSSRGNPTDTQYF
v_call: TRBV9; clone_size: .; d_call: TRBD2; j_call: TRBJ2-7; cdr3_nt: TGTGCCAGCAGCGTAGCGGCTAGCGGGAGTAGCTACGAGCAGTACTTC; cdr3_aa: CASSVAASGSSYEQYF
v_call: TRBV5-6; clone_size: .; d_call: .; j_call: TRBJ2-2; cdr3_nt: TGTGCCAGCAGCTTGCGCGGCGTACTTCGGGGGAGCACCGGGGAGCTGTTTTTT; cdr3_aa: CASSLRGVLRGSTGELFF
v_call: TRBV28; clone_size: few; d_call: TRBD1; j_call: TRBJ1-1; cdr3_nt: TGTGCCAGCAGGGTAACAGGGGGAGCTTTCTTT; cdr3_aa: CASRVTGGAFF
v_call: TRBV6-5; clone_size: few; d_call: .; j_call: TRBJ1-1; cdr3_nt: TGTGCCAGCAATTCACCCCGGGTCACTGAAGCTTTCTTT; cdr3_aa: CASNSPRVTEAFF
v_call: TRBV9; clone_size: .; d_call: .; j_call: TRBJ1-3; cdr3_nt: TGTGCCAGCAGCCACGCCCAACAGCATCTTTCGTCCCTTTTCTCTGGAAACACCATATATTTT; cdr3_aa: CASSHAQQHLSSLFSGNTIYF
v_call: TRBV19; clone_size: .; d_call: .; j_call: TRBJ1-5; cdr3_nt: TGTGCCAGTAGTCCGGCCCTCACAGGATTCAATCAGCCCCAGCATTTT; cdr3_aa: CASSPALTGFNQPQHF
v_call: TRBV30; clone_size: .; d_call: .; j_call: TRBJ1-2; cdr3_nt: TGTGCCTGGAGTCAAAATACCGGACATAGCTATGGCTACACCTTC; cdr3_aa: CAWSQNTGHSYGYTF
v_call: TRBV6-4; clone_size: .; d_call: .; j_call: TRBJ2-6; cdr3_nt: TGTGCCAGCAGTGACTCGGGGAGTACTGGGGCCAACGTCCTGACTTTC; cdr3_aa: CASSDSGSTGANVLTF
v_call: TRBV7-9; clone_size: .; d_call: TRBD2; j_call: TRBJ2-6; cdr3_nt: TGTGCCAGCAGCTTATTATCTCGGGGGGACCCCTCTGGGGCCAACGTCCTGACTTTC; cdr3_aa: CASSLLSRGDPSGANVLTF
v_call: TRBV9; clone_size: .; d_call: TRBD1; j_call: TRBJ1-3; cdr3_nt: TGTGCCAGCAGCGAATCCCGGGACAGGCCTGGAAACACCATATATTTT; cdr3_aa: CASSESRDRPGNTIYF
v_call: TRBV5-1; clone_size: few; d_call: TRBD2; j_call: TRBJ2-3; cdr3_nt: TGCGCCAGCAGCGGCGGGACTAGCGGGATAGATACGCAGTATTTT; cdr3_aa: CASSGGTSGIDTQYF
v_call: TRBV9; clone_size: .; d_call: .; j_call: TRBJ2-2; cdr3_nt: TGTGCCAGCAGCGCGAGTCCGGGGACCGGGGAGCTGTTTTTT; cdr3_aa: CASSASPGTGELFF
v_call: TRBV4-1; clone_size: .; d_call: TRBD1; j_call: TRBJ2-7; cdr3_nt: TGCGCCAGCAGCCAAGATCGGCAGGGGGCCTACGAGCAGTACTTC; cdr3_aa: CASSQDRQGAYEQYF
v_call: TRBV19; clone_size: few; d_call: .; j_call: TRBJ1-6; cdr3_nt: TGTGCCAGCGGGTACAGGAATTCACCCCTCCACTTT; cdr3_aa: CASGYRNSPLHF
v_call: TRBV30; clone_size: few; d_call: .; j_call: TRBJ2-5; cdr3_nt: TGTGCCTGGAGTGTCAGGACAGAAGAGACCCAGTACTTC; cdr3_aa: CAWSVRTEETQYF
v_call: TRBV9; clone_size: .; d_call: TRBD2; j_call: TRBJ2-1; cdr3_nt: TGTGCCAGCAGCGTAGAACTAGCGGGGTACAATGAGCAGTTCTTC; cdr3_aa: CASSVELAGYNEQFF
v_call: TRBV6-1; clone_size: many; d_call: TRBD1; j_call: TRBJ1-5; cdr3_nt: TGTGCCAGCAGTGAAGGAGAAGGATTTTACAGGGGAAATCAGCCCCAGCATTTT; cdr3_aa: CASSEGEGFYRGNQPQHF
v_call: TRBV6-5; clone_size: once; d_call: .; j_call: TRBJ1-4; cdr3_nt: TGTGCCAGCAGTTCCACGACTACTAATGAAAAACTGTTTTTT; cdr3_aa: CASSSTTTNEKLFF
v_call: TRBV10-3; clone_size: .; d_call: TRBD1; j_call: TRBJ1-1; cdr3_nt: TGTGCCATCAGGGACAGGGACACGAACACTGAAGCTTTCTTT; cdr3_aa: CAIRDRDTNTEAFF
v_call: TRBV5-4; clone_size: .; d_call: TRBD2; j_call: TRBJ2-2; cdr3_nt: TGTGCCAGCAGTTCCGGGACTAGCGTCACCGGGGAGCTGTTTTTT; cdr3_aa: CASSSGTSVTGELFF
v_call: TRBV7-9; clone_size: once; d_call: .; j_call: TRBJ1-4; cdr3_nt: TGTGCCAGCAGCTTAGAGGGGATCGGTAATGAAAAACTGTTTTTT; cdr3_aa: CASSLEGIGNEKLFF
v_call: TRBV19; clone_size: .; d_call: TRBD1; j_call: TRBJ1-1; cdr3_nt: TGTGCCAGTATCGAAATAACGGGACAGAGTGAAGCTTTCTTT; cdr3_aa: CASIEITGQSEAFF
v_call: TRBV4-1; clone_size: medium-sized; d_call: TRBD2; j_call: TRBJ2-7; cdr3_nt: TGCGCCAGCAGCCAAGTTACTAGCGGAAACGAGCAGTACTTC; cdr3_aa: CASSQVTSGNEQYF